This T cell receptor (beta chain) came from a study of CD8 T cells in Susac syndrome. RNA, at roughly 0.45 to 1 ug, was reverse transcribed with random hexamers. One entry per CDR3 protein, called by TCRdb with MiXCR from the immunoSEQ multiplex PCR reads. The sample contains about 300,000 distinct CDR3 sequences, 85% of which appear only once. Sequencing was performed on CD8+ T cells from PBMCs. The sequence derives from a human donor with multiple sclerosis.

DNA for the CDR3: TGCGCCAGCAGCAGGGGACTAGCCGTATTCCCTCTGAGCTCCTACAATGAGCAGTTCTTC. This codes for CASSRGLAVFPLSSYNEQFF. This rearrangement joins TRBV5-1 to TRBJ2-1; 9 nucleotides match TRBD2. With V trimmed by 4 bases and J by 0 bases, 17 bases remained unmatched. The CDR3 runs to 20 residues. Germline CDR1 reads SGHRS; CDR2 reads YFSETQ.